This T cell receptor (beta chain) was documented in a study of blood T cells in healthy people across ages. Regarding this clonotype: Its specificity is not known.

It was with a sample-barcoded 5' primer and a J-beta primer mix that a second PCR of about 7 to 12 cycles was run. Each cDNA molecule carried a tag from a template-switch adaptor that contained 12 random nucleotides. TCRdb redid the calling of the 5' RACE reads with MiXCR, one entry per CDR3 protein. The sample records 1,800,000 or so distinct CDR3 sequences, around 42% being singletons. The study, taken as a whole, reports: Estimates of total diversity, which came from one million sequenced T cells, were considered to be underestimates. As age increased, TCR beta diversity per million T cells fell in a roughly linear fashion.

In each sample, at least 6.5 million PBMCs were isolated. CDR3 size: 15 residues. V shed 3 bases and J shed 0 bases, with 12 bases lying between them. The V gene's germline CDR1 is LGHNA and CDR2 YNFKEQ. The V call is TRBV4-2, the J call TRBJ2-7; D might be TRBD1 (6 bases). The clonotype originates from a human donor in good health. Source material: blood. The CDR3 DNA is TGTGCCAGCAGCCAGGAAGGGGACACCTCCTACGAGCAGTACTTC. Encoded protein: CASSQEGDTSYEQYF.